The clone carrying this T cell receptor beta chain has more than one count but fewer than ten. The antigen remains undetermined. Per germline, CDR1 SGHTA and CDR2 FQGTGA. V was clipped by 6 bases and J by 1 base; unmatched bases: 5. This CDR3 has 16 amino acids. TCRdb re-derived calls from the RT-PCR reads in MiXCR, one entry per CDR3 protein. The sample carries roughly 520,000 distinct CDR3 sequences, 25% recorded once. The data were taken from a study of response to subunit inactivated influenza vaccine. Broader study findings: T cells newly recruited by each seasonal influenza vaccination are few, the authors suggested.

The chain uses TRBV7-3 and TRBJ2-1, with TRBD1 matching 11 bases. The source was CD4+ T cells sorted from PBMCs, collected less than 6 days after vaccination. The source is a man between 45 and 60 years old who received an inactivated influenza vaccine. The CDR3 here is CASRPGTGGSYNEQFF. CDR3 nucleotide sequence: TGTGCCAGCAGACCGGGGACAGGGGGATCCTACAATGAGCAGTTCTTC.